Below, 14 T cell receptor beta chains from the same sample are listed, as sequenced in a study of blood T cell repertoires in COVID-19. Libraries were prepared by immunoSEQ multiplex PCR; TCRdb keeps only in-frame clonotypes and omits some of them. The sample records approximately 110,000 clones, 86% being singletons. The specimen sequenced was peripheral blood. The receptors were sampled from a human donor in a cohort sampled during active COVID-19.

The chain uses TRBV11-1 and TRBJ2-1; TRBD2 agrees at 8 bases. From germline, CDR1 is SGHAT and CDR2 FQDESV (reference sequence). Losses at the gene ends were 4 bases for V and 3 bases for J; bases not matched to a gene: 8. The CDR3 sequence is 16 residues long. In DNA form, the CDR3 reads TGTGCCAGCAGCTCCGGTGGGCGGGAGGTCTACAATGAGCAGTTCTTC. Translated: CASSSGGREVYNEQFF.

The CDR3 bases are TGTGCCAGCAGCCAAGTTCTACTAGCGGGAGGCAATGAGCAGTTCTTC. This gives the protein CASSQVLLAGGNEQFF. The rearrangement uses TRBV3-1 (or the pseudogene TRBV3-2) and TRBJ2-1; TRBD2 aligns across 12 bases. The CDR3 length is 16 residues. V shed 1 base, J shed 6 bases, and the junction held 4 bases outside the gene matches. From germline, CDR1 is LGHDT and CDR2 YNNKEL (reference sequence).

V and J are TRBV30 and TRBJ1-2; possible D gene TRBD1, 5 bases. The CDR3 runs to 13 residues. V was pared by 0 bases and J by 2 bases, with 7 bases between. The germline gives CDR1 GTSNPN, CDR2 SVGIG (reference sequence). CDR3 in amino acids: CAWSVKGNYGYTF. The CDR3 nucleotides read TGTGCCTGGAGTGTTAAGGGGAACTATGGCTACACCTTC.

This clone was found once. V gene TRBV5-1 combines with J gene TRBJ2-1; 8 positions match TRBD2. J was trimmed by 2 bases and V by 4 bases; bases with no gene match: 8. This CDR3 comprises 16 residues. Germline V CDR1 and CDR2: SGHRS, YFSETQ. The DNA of the CDR3 is TGCGCCAGCAGCCAGATACGGGAGGGCCCCTACAATGAGCAGTTCTTC. Translated: CASSQIREGPYNEQFF.

The chain has TRBV19 and TRBJ1-1, with a tentative D call TRBD1 (5 bases). CDR3 length: 14 residues. CDR1 LNHDA and CDR2 SQIVND come from the germline V gene (reference sequence). Trimming stripped 1 base from V and 6 bases from J, with 12 bases between. The CDR3 loop reads CASSIGAAGAEAFF. The CDR3 region has the DNA TGTGCCAGTAGTATAGGGGCTGCGGGGGCTGAAGCTTTCTTT.

This clone was picked up one time. The rearrangement links TRBV20-1 to TRBJ2-3, with TRBD2 matching over 10 bases. Germline CDR1 and CDR2: DFQATT and SNEGSKA (reference sequence). V lost 3 bases to trimming and J lost 5 bases; unmatched junction nucleotides: 5. The CDR3 spans 14 residues. The CDR3, as DNA: TGCAGTGCTAGTCAGCGGGAGGGCCAAGATACGCAGTATTTT. It specifies CSASQREGQDTQYF.

This chain joins TRBV6-5 and TRBJ2-3, with TRBD1 as a possible D gene (5 bases). Germline-derived CDR1 and CDR2 are MNHEY and SVGAGI. The CDR3 has 15 residues. V lost 3 bases, J lost 0 bases, and 10 bases lay in between. The CDR3 spells CASSYRTPSTDTQYF. The CDR3 nucleotides read TGTGCCAGCAGTTATAGGACACCTAGCACAGATACGCAGTATTTT.

CDR3 in amino acids: CASSFGRETGELFF. The CDR3 bases are TGTGCCAGCAGCTTTGGGCGGGAGACCGGGGAGCTGTTTTTT. The gene calls are TRBV7-2 and TRBJ2-2; TRBD2 matches 7 bases. V shed 3 bases, J shed 5 bases, and the junction held 3 bases outside the gene matches. This CDR3 contains 14 residues. The V gene's germline CDR1 is SGHTA and CDR2 FQGNSA.

The chain carries TRBV28 and TRBJ1-1, with unresolved D. Between the trimmed V and J ends, which lost 2 bases and 1 base, there was a span of 14 bases. This CDR3 spans 16 amino acids. Germline V gives CDR1 MDHEN, CDR2 SYDVKM. In DNA, the CDR3 is TGTGCCAGCAGTTTAATCAGTAACCGAGGGAACACTGAAGCTTTCTTT. Its protein is CASSLISNRGNTEAFF.

The CDR3 sequence: CASRRGLSTEAFF. In nucleotides, the CDR3 is TGTGCCAGCAGGAGGGGGCTAAGCACTGAAGCTTTCTTT. The rearrangement uses TRBV6-5 and TRBJ1-1; 7 nucleotides align to TRBD1. Germline loops: CDR1 MNHEY, CDR2 SVGAGI. The ends lost 6 bases at V and 4 bases at J; junction bases unmatched: 5. This CDR3 has 13 residues.

The chain has TRBV27 and TRBJ2-7; 11 bases are shared with TRBD2. CDR1 and CDR2 from the germline V gene are MNHEY and SMNVEV (reference sequence). Trimming took 3 bases from V and 3 from J; bases not matched to a gene: 7. This CDR3 is built from 16 residues. The chain's CDR3 is CASSFRGGTSGYEQYF. CDR3 coding DNA: TGTGCCAGCAGTTTCCGGGGAGGGACTAGCGGCTACGAGCAGTACTTC.

The chain links TRBV27 to TRBJ2-5; TRBD2 is a possible D gene (6 bases). V was cut by 4 bases and J by 2 bases, with 29 bases left in between. Germline CDR1 reads MNHEY; CDR2 reads SMNVEV (reference sequence). The CDR3 totals 20 residues. DNA of the CDR3: TGTGCCAGCAGTTCAACCCCATATAAGGCGGGGCCGCCCTTACAAGAGACCCAGTACTTC. It yields the protein CASSSTPYKAGPPLQETQYF.

The chain has TRBV6-5 and TRBJ2-3; D is unresolved. The CDR3 covers 14 residues. V lost 6 bases to trimming and J lost 2 bases, with 12 bases between them. Germline CDR1 MNHEY, CDR2 SVGAGI. The CDR3 region is CASSPTRTTDTQYF. Here the CDR3 DNA reads TGTGCCAGCAGCCCGACTCGAACCACAGATACGCAGTATTTT.

The chain has TRBV19 and TRBJ2-7; a possible D gene is TRBD1 (6 bases). Germline CDR1 is LNHDA and CDR2 is SQIVND (reference sequence). The V gene lost 5 bases and the J gene lost 3 bases, with 14 bases spanning the gap. The CDR3 length is 14 residues. CDR3 nucleotides: TGTGCCAGTAGTCACCGGGACAACAACTACGAGCAGTACTTC. Translating it yields CASSHRDNNYEQYF. The full variable domain, with the rest looked up from reference TRBV19 and TRBJ2-7, is DGGITQSPKYLFRKEGQNVTLSCEQNLNHDAMYWYRQDPGQGLRLIYYSQIVNDFQKGDIAEGYSVSREKKESFPLTVTSAQKNPTAFYLCASSHRDNNYEQYFGPGTRLTVT.